These 11 T cell receptor beta chains were all obtained from the same sample, sequenced in a study of CD8+CD57+ T cells in acquired aplastic anemia. It was genomic DNA that served as the template for profiling TCR beta VDJ and CDR3. In TCRdb, the reads were re-called with MiXCR into one record per CDR3 protein. The sample contains about 190,000 distinct CDR3 sequences, roughly half of which appear only once. The sequencing sample was made of sorted CD4+, CD8+, or CD8+CD57+ T cells (not recorded which) from PBMCs. These TCRs come from a human donor in good health, serving as a control.

The chain employs TRBV7-9 and TRBJ2-2; D perhaps matches TRBD1 (5 bases). Germline CDR1 and CDR2: SEHNR and FQNEAQ (reference sequence). The CDR3 loop spans 15 amino acids. Trimming shortened V by 7 bases and J by 0 bases, and 12 bases separated the two germline ends. The CDR3 loop is CASTLGASNTGELFF. The CDR3 region has the DNA TGTGCCAGCACCCTAGGGGCCTCGAACACCGGGGAGCTGTTTTTT.

The chain recombines TRBV20-1 with TRBJ1-2, with D possibly being TRBD1 (5 bases). The CDR3 length is 14 residues. The V gene lost 7 bases and the J gene lost 0 bases, with 15 bases spanning the gap. Per the germline V gene, CDR1 is DFQATT and CDR2 is SNEGSKA (reference sequence). CDR3 in amino acids: CSGPTAGSNYGYTF. The DNA for the CDR3 is TGCAGTGGCCCAACGGCAGGGTCTAACTATGGCTACACCTTC.

This clonotype was seen only once. This sequence joins TRBV7-9 and TRBJ1-3; D is perhaps TRBD1 (5 bases). Germline V gene sequence: CDR1 SEHNR, CDR2 FQNEAQ (reference sequence). This CDR3 comprises 15 residues. V shed 5 bases and J shed 2 bases, with 13 bases lying between them. Written as DNA, the CDR3 is TGTGCCAGCAGCCCAGCGGGGGGGGCTGGAAACACCATATATTTT. Protein: CASSPAGGAGNTIYF.

This clonotype was recorded many times. The V and J genes are TRBV4-2 and TRBJ1-4; 11 nucleotides agree with TRBD1. CDR1 is LGHNA, CDR2 YNFKEQ, per germline. The CDR3 is 16 amino acids. The V and J ends lost 3 bases and 4 bases, in that order; junction bases with no gene match: 4. The CDR3 is CASSHGQGAGNEKLFF. Written as DNA, the CDR3 is TGTGCCAGCAGCCACGGACAGGGGGCCGGTAATGAAAAACTGTTTTTT.

This clonotype was seen at least ten times. V gene TRBV15 combines with J gene TRBJ2-1; perhaps D is TRBD1 or TRBD2 (6 bases each). The length of the CDR3 is 15 residues. Trimming took 1 base from V and 7 from J, leaving 14 bases between them. Germline V gives CDR1 LNHNV, CDR2 YYDKDF (reference sequence). DNA of the CDR3: TGTGCCACCAGCAGAGGAGGGGGAGGTGTGAATGAGCAGTTCTTC. It yields the protein CATSRGGGGVNEQFF. Drawing the rest from reference TRBV15 and TRBJ2-1, the complete variable domain is DAMVIQNPRYQVTQFGKPVTLSCSQTLNHNVMYWYQQKSSQAPKLLFHYYDKDFNNEADTPDNFQSRRPNTSFCFLDIRSPGLGDTAMYLCATSRGGGGVNEQFFGPGTRLTVL.

This clonotype was recorded many times. One base away lies a much larger clone, so this may be a sequencing read error. The chain recombines TRBV6-2 or TRBV6-3 with TRBJ2-3; no clear D. Germline loops: CDR1 MNHEY, CDR2 SVGEGT. CDR3 length: 13 residues. Trimming stripped 6 bases from V and 0 bases from J, with 7 bases between. The CDR3 bases are TGTGCCAGCAGCACAGAGAGCACAGATACGCAGTATTTT. Its protein is CASSTESTDTQYF.

This clonotype was found a few times. J is TRBJ1-2 and V is TRBV28; 9 bases match TRBD1. Germline CDR1 MDHEN, CDR2 SYDVKM. Losses at the gene ends were 6 bases for V and 0 bases for J; bases not matched to a gene: 14. This CDR3 spans 18 amino acids. CDR3 residues: CASRGGTGTRTPNYGYTF. The CDR3 nucleotides are TGTGCCAGCAGGGGTGGGACAGGGACTAGGACGCCTAACTATGGCTACACCTTC.

This clonotype was picked up many times. The J gene is TRBJ1-1, the V gene TRBV9; D gene uncertain. The V and J ends lost 2 bases and 0 bases respectively, with 14 bases between them. This CDR3 contains 16 residues. The germline V gene has CDR1 SGDLS and CDR2 YYNGEE. Written as DNA, the CDR3 is TGTGCCAGCAGCGTGCGGGCAGGTGCCTTGAACACTGAAGCTTTCTTT. It encodes CASSVRAGALNTEAFF.

J is TRBJ2-3 and V is TRBV7-8, with 9 bases identical to TRBD2. The germline gives CDR1 SGHVS, CDR2 FQNEAQ. The CDR3 is 16 amino acids. Trimming at V came to 8 bases and at J to 11 bases, leaving 20 bases not matched to a gene. The CDR3 DNA sequence: TGTGCCAGCTCCTTAAACAGCGGGGGGAGCAACAATGAGCAGTATTTT. Its protein product is CASSLNSGGSNNEQYF.

In its sample, this clonotype was seen once. The V call is TRBV15, the J call TRBJ1-5; 7 bases map to TRBD1. V dropped 2 bases and J dropped 5; count of bases not matched to a gene: 9. Germline V gene sequence: CDR1 LNHNV, CDR2 YYDKDF (reference sequence). This CDR3 has 16 residues. This CDR3 reads CATSRKGTEYHQPQHF. The CDR3 region has the DNA TGTGCCACCAGCAGAAAAGGGACAGAGTATCATCAGCCCCAGCATTTT. The whole variable domain, remainder taken from reference TRBV15 and TRBJ1-5, is DAMVIQNPRYQVTQFGKPVTLSCSQTLNHNVMYWYQQKSSQAPKLLFHYYDKDFNNEADTPDNFQSRRPNTSFCFLDIRSPGLGDTAMYLCATSRKGTEYHQPQHFGDGTRLSIL.

The V gene is TRBV12-3 or TRBV12-4, the J gene TRBJ2-7; 7 nucleotides agree with TRBD1. The CDR3 totals 17 residues. J gave up 7 bases and V 2 bases, and 17 bases lay outside the gene matches. DNA for the CDR3: TGTGCCAGCAGTTTAAAAAAGGGGGCGAGCTCCTACAATGAGCAGTACTTC. Residues: CASSLKKGASSYNEQYF.